A selection of T cell receptor beta chains follows, all from one sample in a study of blood T cells in healthy people across ages. TCRdb reprocessed the 5' RACE reads with MiXCR, giving one entry per CDR3 protein. Of 650,000 to 1,000,000 distinct CDR3 sequences in the sample, 35% to 40% were seen once. Sequenced sample: blood. These receptors all come from a man aged 18 to 29 in good health. Each CDR3 is given with its conserved first and last residue. The order of the fields is clone size, D gene, CDR3 length, J gene, V gene, CDR3 DNA, CDR3 protein. D genes are given only for firm matches. Some rows have no size entry. The others give once, few or many, or a class for an expanded clone.

>-|-|15|TRBJ2-7|TRBV7-8
TGTGCCAGCAGCTTAGGACAAGGGGCTACCTACGAGCAGTACTTC
CASSLGQGATYEQYF
>few|-|14|TRBJ1-2|TRBV7-2
TGTGCCAGCAGCTTAGAAGTCAGTCCCTATGGCTACACCTTC
CASSLEVSPYGYTF
>-|-|13|TRBJ2-5|TRBV20-1
TGCAGTGCTAGTAGGACAACCCAAGAGACCCAGTACTTC
CSASRTTQETQYF
>few|-|14|TRBJ2-2|TRBV14
TGTGCCAGCAGCCAAGAGACGGCCACCGGGGAGCTGTTTTTT
CASSQETATGELFF
>few|TRBD2|16|TRBJ2-3|TRBV20-1
TGCAGTGCTTCGTTCTCCTCTAGCGGTGGTGCAGATACGCAGTATTTT
CSASFSSSGGADTQYF
>-|-|13|TRBJ2-2|TRBV28
TGTGCCAGCAGCTCAGATAATACCGGGGAGCTGTTTTTT
CASSSDNTGELFF
>once|-|15|TRBJ2-7|TRBV15
TGTGCCACCAGCAGAGATAGCCACCTACCCGGATTTCAGTACTTC
CATSRDSHLPGFQYF
>few|-|13|TRBJ2-1|TRBV7-2
TGTGCCAGCAGCGTAGTGGGGTCCAATGAGCAGTTCTTC
CASSVVGSNEQFF
>-|TRBD1|18|TRBJ1-5|TRBV28
TGTGCCAGCAGTTCTCCGGGACAGGGGGAGGTGATCAATCAGCCCCAGCATTTT
CASSSPGQGEVINQPQHF
>few|-|12|TRBJ2-7|TRBV20-1
TGCAGTGTCCCGACGAGGGAGAACGAGCAGTACTTC
CSVPTRENEQYF
>-|TRBD1|16|TRBJ1-5|TRBV6-1
TGTGCCAGCAGTGAAGGTTTCGACAGGGTCGATCAGCCCCAGCATTTT
CASSEGFDRVDQPQHF
>once|TRBD2|15|TRBJ2-1|TRBV20-1
TGCAGTGCTAGACCAGCGGGACGCCTCTACAATGGGCAGTTCTTC
CSARPAGRLYNGQFF
>-|TRBD1|15|TRBJ2-4|TRBV7-9
TGTGCCAGCAGCCCCGGGCAGGGGACAGAAAACATTCAGTACTTC
CASSPGQGTENIQYF
>-|-|16|TRBJ1-6|TRBV20-1
TGCAGTGCTAGAGATCCCCAACAGGGCAGGGATTCACCCCTCCACTTT
CSARDPQQGRDSPLHF
>-|-|14|TRBJ1-3|TRBV2
TGTGCCAGCAGCCAACGGGGGACTGGAAACACCATATATTTT
CASSQRGTGNTIYF
>many|TRBD1|14|TRBJ2-5|TRBV6-5
TGTGCCAGCAGTTACGGGACAGCGCAAGAGACCCAGTACTTC
CASSYGTAQETQYF
>few|-|16|TRBJ2-7|TRBV9
TGTGCCAGCAGTAGAGGCGGGGACGGTATTGCGGGCGAGCAGTACTTC
CASSRGGDGIAGEQYF
>many|-|14|TRBJ2-3|TRBV7-2
TGTGCCACCAAGGCCGGAGTGGGCACAGATACGCAGTATTTT
CATKAGVGTDTQYF
>-|-|14|TRBJ2-5|TRBV15
TGTGCCACCAGCAGAGATCGGCGGGAAGAGACCCAGTACTTC
CATSRDRREETQYF
>-|-|15|TRBJ1-1|TRBV29-1
TGCAGCGTTGAAGATCCAGGGGTACCTCAGGCTGGAGCTTTCTTT
CSVEDPGVPQAGAFF
>-|-|14|TRBJ1-1|TRBV9
TGTGCCAGCAGCGTAGACGTGGAGAACACTGAAGCTTTCTTT
CASSVDVENTEAFF
>-|TRBD2|15|TRBJ2-7|TRBV7-2
TGTGCCAGCAGCTTAGCAGCGGGGAGCGCCTACGAGCAGTACTTC
CASSLAAGSAYEQYF
>many|-|12|TRBJ2-1|TRBV12-3/TRBV12-4
TGTGCCAGCAGTCCGGACTTCAGGGAGCAGTTCTTC
CASSPDFREQFF
>few|-|14|TRBJ2-5|TRBV6-5
TGTGCCAGCAGATTGCGGGACAATCAAGAGACCCAGTACTTC
CASRLRDNQETQYF
>-|-|14|TRBJ2-5|TRBV5-6
TGTGCCAGCAGCTTTGCCGGGTTGGCGAGTGAGCAGTACTTC
CASSFAGLASEQYF
>-|-|13|TRBJ1-1|TRBV10-3
TGTGCCATCCGGCAGGGGATGAACACTGAAGCTTTCTTT
CAIRQGMNTEAFF
>few|-|14|TRBJ2-1|TRBV29-1
TGCAGCGCCCCGGACCGCACAACCTACAATGAGCAGTTCTTC
CSAPDRTTYNEQFF
>-|-|17|TRBJ2-6|TRBV6-1
TGTGCCAGCAGACGAACAGCAGGGAACTCTGGGGCCAACGTCCTGACTTTC
CASRRTAGNSGANVLTF